The 15 T cell receptor beta chains in this list originate from one sample, sequenced in a study of blood T cell repertoires in COVID-19. TCRdb's copy holds only in-frame clones and misses some; the assay was immunoSEQ multiplex PCR. The profile covers roughly 380,000 clones, with 70% to 90% appearing a single time and less than 2% taken by the ten largest. Input material: peripheral blood. These receptors were taken from a middle-aged woman with COVID-19, enrolled during active disease.

J is TRBJ1-2 and V is TRBV28, with 8 positions matching TRBD1. The CDR3 runs 14 residues. The ends lost 5 bases at V and 8 bases at J; junction bases unmatched: 10. Germline V gene sequence: CDR1 MDHEN, CDR2 SYDVKM. As DNA, the CDR3 is TGTGCCAGCAGTCTCACCGCAGGGGGCGAAGGCTACACCTTC. Its protein is CASSLTAGGEGYTF.

The chain recombines TRBV28 with TRBJ2-6; no firm D call. Trimming cost V 3 bases and J 0 bases, with 3 bases left between them. The CDR3 is made up of 14 amino acids. Germline loops: CDR1 MDHEN, CDR2 SYDVKM. The CDR3 DNA reads as TGTGCCAGCAGTTTCTCCTCTGGGGCCAACGTCCTGACTTTC. Its translation: CASSFSSGANVLTF.

The chain links TRBV6-5 to TRBJ1-1; TRBD1 matches at 8 bases. Germline V CDR1 and CDR2: MNHEY, SVGAGI. With V trimmed by 4 bases and J by 3 bases, 7 bases remained unmatched. The CDR3 is 15 amino acids. The CDR3 loop reads CASSFGQGGDTEAFF. The CDR3 DNA reads TGTGCCAGCAGTTTTGGACAGGGTGGCGACACTGAAGCTTTCTTT.

J is TRBJ2-7 and V is TRBV15; 8 bases line up with TRBD1. The trim removed 1 base at V and 5 bases at J, leaving 10 bases unmatched. This CDR3 is 16 amino acids long. Germline-derived CDR1 and CDR2 are LNHNV and YYDKDF (reference sequence). This CDR3 is CATSRGGQGLGHEQYF. The CDR3 DNA follows: TGTGCCACCAGCAGAGGAGGACAGGGTTTGGGTCACGAGCAGTACTTC. Full variable domain (missing parts from reference TRBV15 and TRBJ2-7): DAMVIQNPRYQVTQFGKPVTLSCSQTLNHNVMYWYQQKSSQAPKLLFHYYDKDFNNEADTPDNFQSRRPNTSFCFLDIRSPGLGDTAMYLCATSRGGQGLGHEQYFGPGTRLTVT.

The chain is built from TRBV10-3 and TRBJ2-3, with TRBD2 matching over 11 bases. This CDR3 is built from 17 residues. Germline values: CDR1 ENHRY, CDR2 SYGVKD. Germline trimming cut 5 bases from V and 5 bases from J; bases unmatched to any gene: 12. CDR3 sequence reads: CAISQPISGGARDTQYF. CDR3 in DNA: TGTGCCATCAGTCAACCTATTAGCGGGGGGGCGAGAGATACGCAGTATTTT.

The chain recombines TRBV24-1 with TRBJ2-5, with D tentatively TRBD2 (7 bases). Trimming pared 4 bases from V and 5 bases from J, leaving 13 bases between. Per the germline V gene, CDR1 is KGHDR and CDR2 is SFDVKD. This CDR3 is 14 amino acids long. CDR3 bases: TGTGCCACCAGTGAAACGGGGGGCCTGGAGACCCAGTACTTC. Its translation: CATSETGGLETQYF.

V usage is TRBV12-3 or TRBV12-4 and J usage is TRBJ1-3; no definite D call. CDR3 length: 13 residues. V was cut by 7 bases and J by 6 bases, with 13 bases left in between. In nucleotides, the CDR3 is TGTGCCAGCACCCCCTGGAGGGCAAACACCATATATTTT. As protein: CASTPWRANTIYF.

The rearrangement links TRBV29-1 to TRBJ1-2; D gene uncertain. Germline CDR1 SQVTM, CDR2 ANQGSEA. The V end lost 2 bases, the J end lost 3 bases, and 4 bases lay between the germline ends. The length of the CDR3 is 11 residues. The CDR3 nucleotides are TGCAGCGTTGAACAGGACTATGGCTACACCTTC. This encodes CSVEQDYGYTF.

The CDR3 region is CASFSSGTAEAFF. DNA for the CDR3: TGTGCCAGCTTCAGCTCCGGGACAGCTGAAGCTTTCTTT. V gene TRBV18 combines with J gene TRBJ1-1, with 7 bases matching TRBD1. The trim removed 7 bases at V and 6 bases at J, leaving 8 bases unmatched. Germline CDR1 is KGHSH and CDR2 is LQKENI. This CDR3 has 13 amino acids.

V and J are TRBV30 and TRBJ2-7, with 9 bases fitting TRBD1. Looked up from germline, CDR1 is GTSNPN and CDR2 is SVGIG (reference sequence). This CDR3 is 15 amino acids long. J gave up 5 bases and V 0 bases, and 8 bases lay outside the gene matches. CDR3 region: CAWSVDRGVFNEQYF. In DNA form, the CDR3 reads TGTGCCTGGAGTGTAGACAGGGGGGTGTTCAACGAGCAGTACTTC.

As to this clone: Different DNA sequences within this sample yield the same CDR3. The chain employs TRBV7-3 and TRBJ2-6; weak D call: TRBD1 (5 bases). V was pared by 6 bases and J by 2 bases, with 11 bases between. The CDR3 is made up of 15 amino acids. Germline V lookup: CDR1 SGHTA, CDR2 FQGTGA. For the CDR3, the DNA is TGTGCCAGCAGTCTCCAGGGTACTGGGGCCAACGTCCTGACTTTC. Its translation is CASSLQGTGANVLTF.

The chain has TRBV29-1 and TRBJ2-7; the D gene is possibly TRBD2 (6 bases). Looked up from germline, CDR1 is SQVTM and CDR2 is ANQGSEA. The CDR3 runs to 12 residues. V was trimmed by 2 bases and J by 3 bases, leaving 8 bases between them. CDR3 region: CSVETEGYEQYF. The CDR3 nucleotides are TGCAGCGTTGAAACGGAGGGCTACGAGCAGTACTTC.

The V and J genes are TRBV19 and TRBJ1-5; a weak D match, TRBD1 (5 bases). V shed 7 bases and J shed 2 bases, with 12 bases lying between them. The CDR3 is 14 amino acids. Germline CDR1 and CDR2: LNHDA and SQIVND (reference sequence). The DNA for the CDR3 is TGTGCCAGTACCATCGGGGGAGGCAATCAGCCCCAGCATTTT. Residues: CASTIGGGNQPQHF. The variable domain in full, with the rest retrieved from reference TRBV19 and TRBJ1-5, is DGGITQSPKYLFRKEGQNVTLSCEQNLNHDAMYWYRQDPGQGLRLIYYSQIVNDFQKGDIAEGYSVSREKKESFPLTVTSAQKNPTAFYLCASTIGGGNQPQHFGDGTRLSIL.

The rearrangement joins TRBV10-3 to TRBJ2-7, with a tentative D call TRBD1 (7 bases). The CDR3 length is 14 residues. The ends were cut back, 4 bases at V and 5 bases at J, with 15 bases in the middle. Per the germline V gene, CDR1 is ENHRY and CDR2 is SYGVKD. The CDR3 protein is CAISGRQGGHEQYF. The CDR3 DNA reads TGTGCCATCAGTGGGCGGCAGGGGGGTCACGAGCAGTACTTC.

This chain links TRBV11-2 with TRBJ1-1; D perhaps matches TRBD1 (5 bases). Trimming cost V 1 base and J 5 bases, with 14 bases left between them. Germline lookup yields CDR1 SGHAT and CDR2 FQNNGV. The CDR3 spans 15 residues. The CDR3 is CASSLAIRGGTEAFF. CDR3 bases: TGTGCCAGCAGCTTAGCAATCCGGGGGGGTACTGAAGCTTTCTTT.